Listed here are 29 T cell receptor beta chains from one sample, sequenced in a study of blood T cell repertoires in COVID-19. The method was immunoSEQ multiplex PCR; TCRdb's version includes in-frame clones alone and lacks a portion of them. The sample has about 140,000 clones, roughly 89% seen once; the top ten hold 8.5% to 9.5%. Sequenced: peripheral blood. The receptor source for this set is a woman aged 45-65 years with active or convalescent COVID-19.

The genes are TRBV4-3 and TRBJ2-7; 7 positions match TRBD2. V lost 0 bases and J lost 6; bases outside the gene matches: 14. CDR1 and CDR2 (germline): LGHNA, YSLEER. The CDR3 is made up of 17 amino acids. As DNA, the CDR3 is TGCGCCAGCAGCCAAGATTGGGCGGGGGTTCTCTTGCCCGAGCAGTACTTC. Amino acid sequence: CASSQDWAGVLLPEQYF.

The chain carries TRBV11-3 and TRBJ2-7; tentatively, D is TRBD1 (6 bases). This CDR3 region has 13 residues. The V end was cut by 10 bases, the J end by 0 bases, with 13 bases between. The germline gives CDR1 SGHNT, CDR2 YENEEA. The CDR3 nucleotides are TGTGCCACTTCCAGGGGACCCTCCTACGAGCAGTACTTC. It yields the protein CATSRGPSYEQYF.

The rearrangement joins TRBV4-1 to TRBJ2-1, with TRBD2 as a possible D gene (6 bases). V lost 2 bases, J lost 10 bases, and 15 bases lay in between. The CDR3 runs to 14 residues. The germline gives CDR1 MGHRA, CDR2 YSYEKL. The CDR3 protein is CASSQSSTSREQFF. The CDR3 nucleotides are TGCGCCAGCAGCCAATCCTCAACTAGCCGCGAGCAGTTCTTC.

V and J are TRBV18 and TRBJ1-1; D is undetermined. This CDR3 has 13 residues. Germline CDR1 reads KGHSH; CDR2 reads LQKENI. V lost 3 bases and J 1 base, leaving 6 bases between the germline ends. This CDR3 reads CASSPPQNTEAFF. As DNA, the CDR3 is TGTGCCAGCTCACCTCCACAGAACACTGAAGCTTTCTTT. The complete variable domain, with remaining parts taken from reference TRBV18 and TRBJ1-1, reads NAGVMQNPRHLVRRRGQEARLRCSPMKGHSHVYWYRQLPEEGLKFMVYLQKENIIDESGMPKERFSAEFPKEGPSILRIQQVVRGDSAAYFCASSPPQNTEAFFGQGTRLTVV.

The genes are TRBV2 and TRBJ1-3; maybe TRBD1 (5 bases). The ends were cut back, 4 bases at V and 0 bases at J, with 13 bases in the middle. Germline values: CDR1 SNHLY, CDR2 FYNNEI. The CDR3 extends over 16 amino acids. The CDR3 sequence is CASSARQGTSGNTIYF. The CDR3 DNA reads TGTGCCAGCAGTGCCCGGCAGGGCACCTCTGGAAACACCATATATTTT.

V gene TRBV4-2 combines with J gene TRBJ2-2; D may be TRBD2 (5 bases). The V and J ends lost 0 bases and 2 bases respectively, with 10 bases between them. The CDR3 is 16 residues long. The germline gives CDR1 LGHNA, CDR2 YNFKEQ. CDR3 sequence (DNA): TGTGCCAGCAGCCAAGATTGGACTGTAAACACCGGGGAGCTGTTTTTT. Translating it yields CASSQDWTVNTGELFF.

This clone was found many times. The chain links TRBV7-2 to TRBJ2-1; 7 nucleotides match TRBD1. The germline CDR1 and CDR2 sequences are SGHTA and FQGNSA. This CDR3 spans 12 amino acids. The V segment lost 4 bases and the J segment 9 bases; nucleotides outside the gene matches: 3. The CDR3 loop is CASSSTGSEQFF. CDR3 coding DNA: TGTGCCAGCAGCTCGACAGGGTCTGAGCAGTTCTTC.

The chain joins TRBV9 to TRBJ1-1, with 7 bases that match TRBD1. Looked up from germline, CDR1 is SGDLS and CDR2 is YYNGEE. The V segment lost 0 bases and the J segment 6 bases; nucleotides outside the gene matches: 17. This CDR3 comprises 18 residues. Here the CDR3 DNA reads TGTGCCAGCAGCGTAGAAGGTATGGGAACTGGGACAGCCGCTGAAGCTTTCTTT. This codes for CASSVEGMGTGTAAEAFF.

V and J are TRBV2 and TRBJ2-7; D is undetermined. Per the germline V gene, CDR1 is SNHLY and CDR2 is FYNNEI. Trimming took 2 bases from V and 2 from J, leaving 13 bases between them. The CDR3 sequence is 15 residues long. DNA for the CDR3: TGTGCCAGCAGTGAACAATCTAGTTCCACCTACGAGCAGTACTTC. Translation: CASSEQSSSTYEQYF.

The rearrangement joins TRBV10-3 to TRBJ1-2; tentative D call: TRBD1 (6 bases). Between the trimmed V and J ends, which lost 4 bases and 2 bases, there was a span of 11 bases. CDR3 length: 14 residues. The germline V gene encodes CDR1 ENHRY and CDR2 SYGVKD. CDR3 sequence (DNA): TGTGCCATCAGTGGGGTCGGACAGAACTATGGCTACACCTTC. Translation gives CAISGVGQNYGYTF.

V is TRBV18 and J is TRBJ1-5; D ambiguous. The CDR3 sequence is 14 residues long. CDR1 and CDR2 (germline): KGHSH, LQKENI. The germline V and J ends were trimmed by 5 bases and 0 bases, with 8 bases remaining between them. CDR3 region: CASSGGSSNQPQHF. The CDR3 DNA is TGTGCCAGCTCAGGCGGGTCTAGCAATCAGCCCCAGCATTTT.

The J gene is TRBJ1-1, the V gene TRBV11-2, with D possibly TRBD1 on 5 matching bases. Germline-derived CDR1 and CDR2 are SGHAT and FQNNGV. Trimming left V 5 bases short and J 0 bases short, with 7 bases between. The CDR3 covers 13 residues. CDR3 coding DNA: TGTGCCAGCAGCGACAGAGTGAACACTGAAGCTTTCTTT. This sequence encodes CASSDRVNTEAFF.

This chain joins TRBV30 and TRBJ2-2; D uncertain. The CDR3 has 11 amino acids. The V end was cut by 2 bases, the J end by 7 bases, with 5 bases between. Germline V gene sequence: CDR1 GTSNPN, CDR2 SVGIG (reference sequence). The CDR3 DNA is TGTGCCTGGAGTATCCTCGGGGAGCTGTTTTTT. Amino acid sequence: CAWSILGELFF.

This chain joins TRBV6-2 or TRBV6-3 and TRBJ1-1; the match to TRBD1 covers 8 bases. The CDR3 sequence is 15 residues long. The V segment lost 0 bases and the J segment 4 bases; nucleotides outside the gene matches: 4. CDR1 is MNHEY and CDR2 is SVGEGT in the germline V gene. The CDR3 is CASSYSVTGVTEAFF. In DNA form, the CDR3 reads TGTGCCAGCAGTTACTCCGTGACAGGGGTCACTGAAGCTTTCTTT.

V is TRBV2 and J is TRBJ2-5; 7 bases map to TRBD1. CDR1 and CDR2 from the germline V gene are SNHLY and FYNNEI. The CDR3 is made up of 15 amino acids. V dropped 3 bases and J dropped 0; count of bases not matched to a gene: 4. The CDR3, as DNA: TGTGCCAGCAGTGACGGCAGGGGGTACCAAGAGACCCAGTACTTC. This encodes CASSDGRGYQETQYF.

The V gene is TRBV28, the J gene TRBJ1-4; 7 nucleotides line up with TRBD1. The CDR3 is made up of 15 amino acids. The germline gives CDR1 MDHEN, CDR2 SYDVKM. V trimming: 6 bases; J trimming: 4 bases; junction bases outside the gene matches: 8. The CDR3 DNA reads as TGTGCCAGCAGAGAGACCGGGACAGATAATGAAAAACTGTTTTTT. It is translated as CASRETGTDNEKLFF.

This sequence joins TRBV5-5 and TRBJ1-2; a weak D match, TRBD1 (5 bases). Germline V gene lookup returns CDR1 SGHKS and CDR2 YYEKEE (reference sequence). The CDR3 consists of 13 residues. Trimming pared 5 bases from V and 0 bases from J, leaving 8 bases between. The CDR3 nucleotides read TGTGCCAGCAGTATGACAGCTAACTATGGCTACACCTTC. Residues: CASSMTANYGYTF.

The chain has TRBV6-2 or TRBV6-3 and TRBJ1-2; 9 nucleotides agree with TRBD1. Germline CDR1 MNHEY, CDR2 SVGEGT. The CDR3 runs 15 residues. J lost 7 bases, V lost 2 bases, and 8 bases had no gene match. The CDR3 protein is CASSYGYRGLRGYTF. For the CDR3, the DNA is TGTGCCAGCAGTTACGGCTACAGGGGGCTACGTGGCTACACCTTC.

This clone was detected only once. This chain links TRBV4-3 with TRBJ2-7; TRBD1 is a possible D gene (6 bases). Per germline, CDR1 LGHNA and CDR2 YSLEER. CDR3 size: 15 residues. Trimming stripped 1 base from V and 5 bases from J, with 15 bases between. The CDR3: CASSQALFGGDEQYF. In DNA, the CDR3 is TGCGCCAGCAGCCAAGCGCTATTTGGGGGCGACGAGCAGTACTTC.

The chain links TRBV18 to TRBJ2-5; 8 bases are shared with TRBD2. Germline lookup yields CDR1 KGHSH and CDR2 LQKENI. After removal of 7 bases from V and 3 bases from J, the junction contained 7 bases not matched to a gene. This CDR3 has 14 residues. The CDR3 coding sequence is TGTGCCAGCTTACGTCGGGAGGGTGAAGAGACCCAGTACTTC. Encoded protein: CASLRREGEETQYF. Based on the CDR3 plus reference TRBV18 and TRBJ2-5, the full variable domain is NAGVMQNPRHLVRRRGQEARLRCSPMKGHSHVYWYRQLPEEGLKFMVYLQKENIIDESGMPKERFSAEFPKEGPSILRIQQVVRGDSAAYFCASLRREGEETQYFGPGTRLLVL.

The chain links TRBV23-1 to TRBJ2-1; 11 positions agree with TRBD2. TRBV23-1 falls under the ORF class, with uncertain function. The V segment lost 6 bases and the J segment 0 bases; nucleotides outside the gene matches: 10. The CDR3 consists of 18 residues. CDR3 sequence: CASSPWPLAGGSYNEQFF. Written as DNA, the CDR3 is TGCGCCAGCAGCCCCTGGCCTCTAGCGGGGGGCTCCTACAATGAGCAGTTCTTC.

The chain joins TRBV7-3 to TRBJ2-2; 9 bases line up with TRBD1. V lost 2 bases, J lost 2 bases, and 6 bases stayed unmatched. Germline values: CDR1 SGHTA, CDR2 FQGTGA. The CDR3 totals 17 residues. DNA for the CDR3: TGTGCCAGCAGCTTATTTGGGACAGGGATCAACACCGGGGAGCTGTTTTTT. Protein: CASSLFGTGINTGELFF.

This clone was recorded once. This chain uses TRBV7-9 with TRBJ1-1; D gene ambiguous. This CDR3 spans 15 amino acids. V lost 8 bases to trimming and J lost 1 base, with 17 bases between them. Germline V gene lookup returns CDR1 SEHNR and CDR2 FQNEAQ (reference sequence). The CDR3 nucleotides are TGTGCCAGCCGGGAGAGGGCTTTGGCGAACACTGAAGCTTTCTTT. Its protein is CASRERALANTEAFF.

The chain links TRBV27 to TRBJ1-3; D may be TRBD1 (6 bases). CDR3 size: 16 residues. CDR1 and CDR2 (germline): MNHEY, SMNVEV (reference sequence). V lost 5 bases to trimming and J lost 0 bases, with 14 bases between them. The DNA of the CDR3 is TGTGCCAGCAGTCCCCGGACAGACCTCTCTGGAAACACCATATATTTT. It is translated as CASSPRTDLSGNTIYF.

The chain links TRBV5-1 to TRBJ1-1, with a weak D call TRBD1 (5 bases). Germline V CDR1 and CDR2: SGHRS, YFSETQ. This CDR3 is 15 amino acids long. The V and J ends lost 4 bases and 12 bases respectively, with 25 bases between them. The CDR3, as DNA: TGCGCCAGCAGCCCCGGGGGGAGGGAGATGCCTCTGACTTTCTTT. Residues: CASSPGGREMPLTFF.

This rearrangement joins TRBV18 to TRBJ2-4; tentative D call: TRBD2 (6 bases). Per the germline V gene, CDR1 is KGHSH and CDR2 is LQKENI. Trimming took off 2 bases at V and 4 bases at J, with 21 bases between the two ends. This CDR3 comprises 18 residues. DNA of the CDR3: TGTGCCAGCTCACCAAGGGCCCCTAGTGGCGGGAAAAAAAACATTCAGTACTTC. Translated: CASSPRAPSGGKKNIQYF.

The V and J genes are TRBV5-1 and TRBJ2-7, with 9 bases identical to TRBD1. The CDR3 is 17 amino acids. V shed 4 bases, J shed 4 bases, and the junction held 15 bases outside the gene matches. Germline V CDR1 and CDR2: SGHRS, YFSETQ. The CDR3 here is CASSPNRGQISEYEQYF. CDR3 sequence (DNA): TGCGCCAGCAGCCCCAACAGGGGGCAGATTTCGGAGTACGAGCAGTACTTC.

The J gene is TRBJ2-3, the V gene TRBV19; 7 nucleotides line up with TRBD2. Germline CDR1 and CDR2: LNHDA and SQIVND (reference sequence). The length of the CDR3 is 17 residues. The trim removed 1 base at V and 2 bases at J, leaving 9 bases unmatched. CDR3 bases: TGTGCCAGTAGTATAGCGGGAGGAATAGCTTACACAGATACGCAGTATTTT. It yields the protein CASSIAGGIAYTDTQYF.

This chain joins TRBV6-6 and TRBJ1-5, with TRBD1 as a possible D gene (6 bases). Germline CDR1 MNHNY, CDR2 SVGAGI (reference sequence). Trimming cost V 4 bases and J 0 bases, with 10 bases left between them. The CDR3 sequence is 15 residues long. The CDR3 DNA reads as TGTGCCAGCAGTTGGACAGCGGATAGCAATCAGCCCCAGCATTTT. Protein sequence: CASSWTADSNQPQHF.